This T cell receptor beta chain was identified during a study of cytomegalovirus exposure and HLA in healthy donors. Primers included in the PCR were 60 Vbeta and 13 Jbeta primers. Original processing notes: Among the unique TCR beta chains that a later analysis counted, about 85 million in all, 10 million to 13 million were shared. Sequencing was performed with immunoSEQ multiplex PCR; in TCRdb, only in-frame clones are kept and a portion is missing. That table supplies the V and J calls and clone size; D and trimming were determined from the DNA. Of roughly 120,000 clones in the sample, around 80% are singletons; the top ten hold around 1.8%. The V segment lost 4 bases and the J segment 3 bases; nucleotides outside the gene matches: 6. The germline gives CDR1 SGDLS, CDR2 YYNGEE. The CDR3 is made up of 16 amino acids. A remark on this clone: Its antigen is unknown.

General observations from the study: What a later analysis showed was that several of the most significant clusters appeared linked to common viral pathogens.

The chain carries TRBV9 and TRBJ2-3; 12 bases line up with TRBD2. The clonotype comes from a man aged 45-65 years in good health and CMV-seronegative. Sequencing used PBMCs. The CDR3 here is CASSPSTSGGTDTQYF. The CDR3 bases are TGTGCCAGCAGCCCCTCTACTAGCGGGGGGACAGATACGCAGTATTTT.